The 5 T cell receptor beta chains presented below share a single source sample, sequenced in a study of OX40 agonist ivuxolimab in advanced cancers. Libraries were prepared by immunoSEQ multiplex PCR; TCRdb keeps only in-frame clonotypes and omits some of them. The sample holds about 80,000 clones, approximately 91% seen once. Sample: CD4+ or CD8+ T cells sorted from blood, taken in a trial of the OX40 agonist ivuxolimab. All receptors come from an adult with an advanced solid tumor such as melanoma, head and neck, liver or kidney cancer.

V is TRBV2 and J is TRBJ1-5, with D uncertain. The CDR3 is 14 amino acids. Trimming stripped 7 bases from V and 0 bases from J, with 10 bases between. Germline CDR1 is SNHLY and CDR2 is FYNNEI. The CDR3 nucleotides are TGTGCCAGCACCCAGAGCTATAGCAATCAGCCCCAGCATTTT. Protein product: CASTQSYSNQPQHF.

This chain connects TRBV6-6 to TRBJ2-3; D ambiguous. CDR3 length: 15 residues. The germline gives CDR1 MNHNY, CDR2 SVGAGI (reference sequence). The V end was cut by 2 bases, the J end by 0 bases, with 9 bases between. CDR3: CASSYALSSTDTQYF. The DNA for the CDR3 is TGTGCCAGCAGTTACGCGCTTTCTAGCACAGATACGCAGTATTTT.

The CDR3, as DNA: TGTGCCAGCAATCCTCTGGCGGGAGGGTCAGAGACCCAGTACTTC. Its protein product is CASNPLAGGSETQYF. This chain links TRBV28 with TRBJ2-5; 9 bases match TRBD2. The trim removed 7 bases at V and 4 bases at J, leaving 10 bases unmatched. Germline CDR1 MDHEN, CDR2 SYDVKM. The CDR3 totals 15 residues.

This chain connects TRBV27 to TRBJ2-3, with 10 bases that match TRBD2. The germline gives CDR1 MNHEY, CDR2 SMNVEV (reference sequence). Trimming cost V 7 bases and J 5 bases; bases outside gene matches: 9. The CDR3 is made up of 15 amino acids. DNA of the CDR3: TGTGCCAGCACCCTCAGCGGGAGGGCCTTAGATACGCAGTATTTT. Its protein is CASTLSGRALDTQYF.

The chain carries TRBV27 and TRBJ1-1; D might be TRBD1 (5 bases). This CDR3 is 15 amino acids long. Trimming stripped 3 bases from V and 4 bases from J, with 15 bases between. CDR1 and CDR2 (germline): MNHEY, SMNVEV (reference sequence). The CDR3 DNA sequence: TGTGCCAGCAGTTTTCTATCGCCAGGGAGCACTGAAGCTTTCTTT. This gives the protein CASSFLSPGSTEAFF.